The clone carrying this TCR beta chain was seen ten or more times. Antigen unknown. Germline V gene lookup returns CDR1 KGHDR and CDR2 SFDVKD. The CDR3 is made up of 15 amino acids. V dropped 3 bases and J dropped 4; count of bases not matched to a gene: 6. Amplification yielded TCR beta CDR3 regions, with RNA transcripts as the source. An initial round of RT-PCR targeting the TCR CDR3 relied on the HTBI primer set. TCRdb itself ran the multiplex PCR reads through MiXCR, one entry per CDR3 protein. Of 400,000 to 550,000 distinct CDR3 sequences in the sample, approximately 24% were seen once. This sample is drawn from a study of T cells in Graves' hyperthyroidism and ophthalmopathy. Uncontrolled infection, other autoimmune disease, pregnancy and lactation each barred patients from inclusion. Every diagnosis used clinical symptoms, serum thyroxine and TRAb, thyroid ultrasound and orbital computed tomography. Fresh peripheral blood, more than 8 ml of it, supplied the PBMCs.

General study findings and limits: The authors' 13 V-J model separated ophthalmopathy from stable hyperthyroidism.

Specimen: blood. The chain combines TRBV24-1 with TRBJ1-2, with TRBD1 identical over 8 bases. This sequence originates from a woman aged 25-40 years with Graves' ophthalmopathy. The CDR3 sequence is CATSDPGQGGYGYTF. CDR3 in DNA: TGTGCCACCAGTGATCCTGGACAGGGCGGCTATGGCTACACCTTC.